This T cell receptor beta chain was sequenced in a study of T-cell reconstitution after alpha-beta-depleted transplantation in children. Unique molecular identifiers were incorporated when the TCRbeta library was constructed. TCRdb independently ran MiXCR on the PCR reads; one entry per CDR3 protein. The sample gives about 200,000 distinct CDR3 sequences, approximately 6.8% of which show up once; just over 4.5% is in the top ten. This clonotype was observed at least ten times. CDR1 and CDR2 (germline): SGHDN, FVKESK. Trimming took 2 bases from V and 0 from J; bases not matched to a gene: 9. This CDR3 region has 17 residues.

The clonotype originates from a girl under three years old with combined immunodeficiency, due to receive a stem cell transplant. V is TRBV14 and J is TRBJ1-1; 7 bases are a match to TRBD1. The specimen comprised PBMCs, sampled before TCRalphabeta/CD19-depleted stem cell transplant. CDR3 coding DNA: TGTGCCAGCAGCCAAACAGGGGAAGTGGCCATGAACACTGAAGCTTTCTTT. This translates into CASSQTGEVAMNTEAFF.